Each of the 30 T cell receptor beta chains below was sequenced from the same sample in a study of Graves' ophthalmopathy and Graves' hyperthyroidism. Amplifying from RNA transcripts, the study obtained TCR beta CDR3 regions. Second-round multiplex PCR followed a first-round RT-PCR using HTBI primers. TCRdb called the multiplex PCR reads again in MiXCR, with one record for every CDR3 protein. The table shows around 600,000 distinct CDR3 sequences, with over 40% occurring only once. Sequenced material: peripheral blood. The receptors were gathered from an adult man with Graves' ophthalmopathy.

This clonotype showed up many times. CDR3 DNA: TGCAGCGTTATTGAGCAGAACTACGAGCAGTACTTC. This encodes CSVIEQNYEQYF. The chain couples TRBV29-1 to TRBJ2-7; D is unclear. The CDR3 consists of 12 residues. Trimming removed 5 bases at V and 3 bases at J, with 11 bases between. Looked up from germline, CDR1 is SQVTM and CDR2 is ANQGSEA.

This clonotype was seen ten or more times. This chain uses TRBV29-1 with TRBJ1-2; TRBD1 is a possible D gene (6 bases). V was clipped by 7 bases and J by 3 bases, with 27 bases between them. The CDR3 runs 17 residues. Germline CDR1 reads SQVTM; CDR2 reads ANQGSEA. The CDR3 DNA is TGCAGCGCCATCTCGTCGAAGACAGGACCCTGGGACTATGGCTACACCTTC. As protein: CSAISSKTGPWDYGYTF.

A single count supports this clonotype. The chain recombines TRBV10-3 with TRBJ1-5; the match to TRBD1 covers 7 bases. Trimming removed 8 bases from V and 7 bases from J; junction bases left unmatched: 11. The germline V gene encodes CDR1 ENHRY and CDR2 SYGVKD. The CDR3 extends over 14 amino acids. CDR3 region: CAIGGGGYEQPQHF. The CDR3 nucleotides are TGTGCCATCGGAGGAGGGGGCTACGAGCAGCCCCAGCATTTT.

This clonotype was counted at least ten times. The chain links TRBV2 to TRBJ2-7, with D perhaps being TRBD1 or TRBD2 (5 bases each). The germline V gene has CDR1 SNHLY and CDR2 FYNNEI. Trimming cost V 6 bases and J 0 bases, with 9 bases left between them. CDR3 length: 13 residues. The CDR3 loop reads CASRGRSSYEQYF. The CDR3 bases are TGTGCCAGCAGGGGACGTAGCTCCTACGAGCAGTACTTC. Full variable domain (rest looked up from reference TRBV2 and TRBJ2-7): EPEVTQTPSHQVTQMGQEVILRCVPISNHLYFYWYRQILGQKVEFLVSFYNNEISEKSEIFDDQFSVERPDGSNFTLKIRSTKLEDSAMYFCASRGRSSYEQYFGPGTRLTVT.

The table lists this clonotype with a few counts. The rearrangement links TRBV9 to TRBJ2-2, with D unclear. V shed 2 bases and J shed 8 bases, with 7 bases lying between them. The germline V gene has CDR1 SGDLS and CDR2 YYNGEE. This CDR3 has 12 residues. CDR3 nucleotides: TGTGCCAGCAGCGTGAGAGTGGGGGAGCTGTTTTTT. Its protein product is CASSVRVGELFF.

This clonotype was found once. The chain recombines TRBV29-1 with TRBJ1-5; 9 bases line up with TRBD1. CDR1 is SQVTM and CDR2 is ANQGSEA in the germline V gene. The CDR3 runs 12 residues. J was trimmed by 14 bases and V by 8 bases; bases with no gene match: 13. The CDR3 DNA reads TGCAGCACGCAAGGGACAGGGTGGTACGAGCATTTT. This translates into CSTQGTGWYEHF.

This clonotype appeared many times. The chain carries TRBV10-3 and TRBJ2-2; no reliable D call. The V and J ends lost 10 bases and 6 bases respectively, with 9 bases between them. The length of the CDR3 is 11 residues. CDR1 and CDR2 (germline): ENHRY, SYGVKD. In nucleotides, the CDR3 is TGTGCCAGCGCGCTGGCCGGGGAGCTGTTTTTT. Translated, it gives CASALAGELFF.

This clonotype has a count of ten or more. The chain uses TRBV6-1 and TRBJ1-1; D gene ambiguous. V was cut by 0 bases and J by 8 bases, with 13 bases left in between. CDR1 and CDR2 (germline): MNHNS, SASEGT. This CDR3 has 14 residues. For the CDR3, the DNA is TGTGCCAGCAGTGAAGCGCTTTCCCGAGCGGAAGCTTTCTTT. Amino acid sequence: CASSEALSRAEAFF.

This clonotype was seen many times. The chain has TRBV12-3 or TRBV12-4 and TRBJ1-5, with no clear D. V lost 7 bases and J 7 bases, leaving 11 bases between the germline ends. The CDR3 loop spans 12 amino acids. The CDR3 here is CASTELGQPQHF. DNA of the CDR3: TGTGCCAGCACCGAACTTGGGCAGCCCCAGCATTTT.

CDR3 bases: TGTGCCTGGTCGGCAGGGGTTGGAGCTTTCTTT. This codes for CAWSAGVGAFF. This chain uses TRBV30 with TRBJ1-1; weak D call: TRBD1 (6 bases). The germline gives CDR1 GTSNPN, CDR2 SVGIG (reference sequence). The V end lost 5 bases, the J end lost 10 bases, and 14 bases lay between the germline ends. This CDR3 is 11 amino acids long.

The rearrangement joins TRBV10-3 to TRBJ2-6; perhaps TRBD2 as D (5 bases). This CDR3 is 15 amino acids long. The V end lost 10 bases, the J end lost 2 bases, and 15 bases lay between the germline ends. Germline V gene sequence: CDR1 ENHRY, CDR2 SYGVKD. The CDR3 nucleotides are TGTGCCAGCAGACGAGGGTTCCCTGGGGCCAACGTCCTGACTTTC. Translating gives CASRRGFPGANVLTF.

This clonotype has ten or more counts. This sequence joins TRBV20-1 and TRBJ2-5, with D maybe TRBD2 (5 bases). Trimming stripped 6 bases from V and 5 bases from J, with 16 bases between. In germline, CDR1 is DFQATT, CDR2 SNEGSKA (reference sequence). This CDR3 is built from 13 residues. The CDR3 region is CSANQASRETQYF. DNA for the CDR3: TGCAGTGCAAACCAGGCTAGCCGGGAGACCCAGTACTTC.

The V and J genes are TRBV12-3 or TRBV12-4 and TRBJ1-5, with a tentative D call TRBD1 (6 bases). V shed 5 bases and J shed 7 bases, with 15 bases lying between them. CDR3 length: 14 residues. The CDR3 spells CASSVNRAGQPQHF. In DNA, the CDR3 is TGTGCCAGCAGTGTGAACAGGGCCGGCCAGCCCCAGCATTTT.

This rearrangement joins TRBV2 to TRBJ1-4, with 9 bases aligning to TRBD1. The CDR3 has 12 residues. Germline V gives CDR1 SNHLY, CDR2 FYNNEI. V dropped 10 bases and J dropped 5; count of bases not matched to a gene: 2. The CDR3: CATGTGNEKLFF. For the CDR3, the DNA is TGTGCCACAGGGACAGGGAATGAAAAACTGTTTTTT.

A word on this clonotype: This may arise from a read error, as a much more abundant clone is one base away. This chain links TRBV19 with TRBJ2-2; no clear D gene. The CDR3 contains 12 residues. Looked up from germline, CDR1 is LNHDA and CDR2 is SQIVND (reference sequence). With 6 bases removed from V and 8 bases from J, the gap between germline ends came to 10 bases. CDR3 residues: CASSVRIGELFF. For the CDR3, the DNA is TGTGCCAGTAGCGTCAGGATAGGGGAGCTGTTTTTT.

Turning to this clonotype: Possible read error: a much larger clone is one base away. V gene TRBV9 combines with J gene TRBJ2-2, with TRBD2 matching over 8 bases. The germline gives CDR1 SGDLS, CDR2 YYNGEE. V trimming: 4 bases; J trimming: 7 bases; junction bases outside the gene matches: 12. This CDR3 is 16 amino acids long. The CDR3 nucleotides read TGTGCCAGCAGCCCGACGGGTAGCGGGATCATCGGGGAGCTGTTTTTT. It specifies CASSPTGSGIIGELFF.

This clonotype was seen many times. The chain links TRBV19 to TRBJ1-5, with D hard to call. CDR3 length equals 14 residues. Trimming took 3 bases from V and 6 from J, leaving 12 bases between them. Germline CDR1 reads LNHDA; CDR2 reads SQIVND (reference sequence). The CDR3 region is CASSIPSAGQPQHF. The CDR3 coding sequence is TGTGCCAGTAGTATTCCGTCAGCGGGTCAGCCCCAGCATTTT.

This clonotype has just a few counts. The gene calls are TRBV20-1 and TRBJ1-1; TRBD1 agrees at 7 bases. V lost 3 bases, J lost 1 base, and 8 bases stayed unmatched. The germline V gene has CDR1 DFQATT and CDR2 SNEGSKA (reference sequence). This CDR3 region has 15 residues. The chain's CDR3 is CSARTPGQPNTEAFF. CDR3 DNA sequence: TGCAGTGCTAGGACACCGGGACAGCCGAACACTGAAGCTTTCTTT.

The rearrangement uses TRBV20-1 and TRBJ2-7; a possible D gene is TRBD2 (6 bases). CDR1 and CDR2 (germline): DFQATT, SNEGSKA (reference sequence). The CDR3 has 13 residues. V was pared by 4 bases and J by 2 bases, with 12 bases between. The CDR3 loop is CSAIRDSTYEQYF. In nucleotides, the CDR3 is TGCAGTGCTATCCGGGACTCTACCTACGAGCAGTACTTC.

V gene TRBV25-1 combines with J gene TRBJ2-7; D might be TRBD2 (5 bases). In germline, CDR1 is MGHDK, CDR2 SYGVNS. V lost 6 bases to trimming and J lost 1 base, with 19 bases between them. CDR3 length: 16 amino acids. The CDR3 loop is CASRGTGRERSYEQYF. The CDR3 nucleotides read TGTGCCAGCAGGGGAACGGGGAGAGAAAGGTCCTACGAGCAGTACTTC.

The gene calls are TRBV7-9 and TRBJ1-6, with TRBD1 matching over 7 bases. CDR3 length equals 14 residues. The trim removed 5 bases at V and 9 bases at J, leaving 7 bases unmatched. Germline V lookup: CDR1 SEHNR, CDR2 FQNEAQ (reference sequence). The chain's CDR3 is CASSPRGGASPLHF. In nucleotides, the CDR3 is TGTGCCAGCAGCCCCAGGGGGGGAGCTTCACCCCTCCACTTT.

This clonotype was seen a few times. V gene TRBV20-1 combines with J gene TRBJ2-6; D could derive from TRBD1 or TRBD2 (5 bases each). The CDR3 extends over 15 amino acids. Germline assignment: CDR1 DFQATT and CDR2 SNEGSKA (reference sequence). V gave up 4 bases and J gave up 2 bases, with 12 bases separating them. CDR3 sequence: CSAKLRGAGANVLTF. The CDR3 coding sequence is TGCAGTGCTAAATTGAGGGGCGCTGGGGCCAACGTCCTGACTTTC.

This clonotype was detected a few times. The rearrangement links TRBV6-6 to TRBJ2-5, with 13 bases fitting TRBD2. The J segment lost 5 bases and the V segment lost 6 bases, leaving 9 bases of the junction unmatched. CDR3 length: 16 amino acids. CDR1 is MNHNY and CDR2 is SVGAGI in the germline V gene (reference sequence). As DNA, the CDR3 is TGTGCCAGCAGCCGCGGGACTAGCGGGGCAGGGGAGACCCAGTACTTC. This sequence encodes CASSRGTSGAGETQYF.

The chain employs TRBV4-3 and TRBJ1-5; unclear D gene. V lost 0 bases, J lost 0 bases, and 9 bases lay in between. Germline CDR1 LGHNA, CDR2 YSLEER. This CDR3 is 16 amino acids long. The CDR3 bases are TGCGCCAGCAGCCAAGATAGGAGAAATAGCAATCAGCCCCAGCATTTT. Amino acid sequence: CASSQDRRNSNQPQHF.

This sequence joins TRBV6-6 and TRBJ2-7; the match to TRBD1 covers 12 bases. The CDR3 sequence is 15 residues long. CDR1 is MNHNY, CDR2 SVGAGI, per germline (reference sequence). The V segment lost 0 bases and the J segment 6 bases; nucleotides outside the gene matches: 3. The CDR3 reads CASSYSGQGAGEQYF. The CDR3, as DNA: TGTGCCAGCAGTTACTCGGGACAGGGGGCGGGCGAGCAGTACTTC.

This rearrangement joins TRBV11-2 to TRBJ1-4, with D possibly matching TRBD1 (5 bases). Looked up from germline, CDR1 is SGHAT and CDR2 is FQNNGV. CDR3 size: 13 residues. V lost 1 base to trimming and J lost 8 bases, with 8 bases between them. In DNA form, the CDR3 reads TGTGCCAGCAGCTTAGCAGGGCGCGAAAAACTGTTTTTT. This sequence encodes CASSLAGREKLFF. The full variable domain, rest sourced from reference TRBV11-2 and TRBJ1-4, is EAGVAQSPRYKIIEKRQSVAFWCNPISGHATLYWYQQILGQGPKLLIQFQNNGVVDDSQLPKDRFSAERLKGVDSTLKIQPAKLEDSAVYLCASSLAGREKLFFGSGTQLSVL.

This clonotype was recorded at least ten times. V and J are TRBV15 and TRBJ1-3; TRBD1 is a possible D gene (6 bases). V lost 0 bases and J 1 base, leaving 7 bases between the germline ends. Germline V gene lookup returns CDR1 LNHNV and CDR2 YYDKDF (reference sequence). This CDR3 is built from 15 residues. This chain's CDR3 is CATSRDQGSGNTIYF. The CDR3 nucleotides are TGTGCCACCAGCAGAGATCAGGGGTCTGGAAACACCATATATTTT.

This chain connects TRBV25-1 to TRBJ2-7; tentatively, D is TRBD1 (7 bases). The germline CDR1 and CDR2 sequences are MGHDK and SYGVNS. This CDR3 has 13 residues. Trimming stripped 8 bases from V and 3 bases from J, with 14 bases between. The CDR3 region is CASVDRDFYEQYF. CDR3 DNA: TGTGCCAGCGTCGACAGGGACTTCTACGAGCAGTACTTC.

This clonotype was observed at least ten times. V gene TRBV7-9 combines with J gene TRBJ1-6; D not certain. There are 14 residues in the CDR3. V shed 2 bases and J shed 7 bases, with 9 bases lying between them. Germline V lookup: CDR1 SEHNR, CDR2 FQNEAQ (reference sequence). The CDR3 protein is CASSLIGRNSPLHF. CDR3 DNA: TGTGCCAGCAGCTTAATTGGGAGGAATTCACCCCTCCACTTT.

This clonotype was counted at least ten times. The rearrangement links TRBV24-1 to TRBJ2-5; D possibly corresponds to TRBD2 (6 bases). The CDR3 contains 15 residues. The V gene lost 6 bases and the J gene lost 2 bases, with 15 bases spanning the gap. Germline V CDR1 and CDR2: KGHDR, SFDVKD. In DNA form, the CDR3 reads TGTGCCACCAGTTCGAATAACGGAGGGCAAGAGACCCAGTACTTC. Protein product: CATSSNNGGQETQYF.